The present TCR beta chain was sequenced within a study of blood T cell repertoires in COVID-19 (dated by TCRdb to the early 2020s). Regarding the research as a whole: Samples covering the acute and convalescent phases of COVID-19 were provided by collaborators in the United States, Italy and Spain. The prospective study material was composed of cDNA or gDNA derived from T cells, B-cell-depleted T cells, or PBMCs. Subjects who had been exposed to COVID-19, were actively infected with it, or had recovered from it provided the deeply sampled blood TCRbeta repertoires that made up the dataset. A freely available public database, intended as a resource for researchers studying the immune response to SARS-CoV-2, is where the repertoires were released. The samples were drawn from the first 160 participants of the ongoing ImmuneRACE study and from under 1,500 subjects provided by 6 global collaborators. A de-identified subject ID, COVID-19 status, age in years and sex were almost always included in the sample metadata. Where available, HLA class I and class II types were obtained from metadata supplied by the sample provider rather than from assay-based typing. General findings and caveats noted by the study authors: Clinical and demographic metadata were provided uncurated, with the amount varying by source and participant.

This clone was observed a single time. It lacks a known antigen. Base-call qualities are not available, and no considerably larger clone is one nucleotide away. TCRbeta CDR3 regions were amplified from genomic DNA using the immunoSEQ Assay, a bias-controlled multiplex PCR. The original pipeline was this. The number of nucleated cells in each sample was estimated by amplification of reference gene primers within the assay. Sequence reads were collapsed and filtered to measure the absolute abundance of every unique TCRbeta CDR3 rearrangement. Productive Simpson clonality was computed per sample as the square root of Simpson's diversity index over productive rearrangements. TCRdb's version of the immuneACCESS table is confined to in-frame rearrangements and falls short of the full clone set. An unresolved V gene accounts for under half of the shortfall where checked; the remainder is of unknown origin. The V and J calls and the clone size are those of that table, but D and trimming were determined from the DNA. This sample has about 200,000 clones in its table, and 87% of those were observed once. The ten largest clonotypes hold around 2.4% of the sample.

V gives up 1 base and J gives up 1 base, and the segment between their germline ends measures 11 bases. As encoded in the germline V gene (reference sequence), CDR1 is SEHNR while CDR2 is FQNEAQ. Counted from cysteine to phenylalanine, this CDR3 has 15 amino acids. Only the CDR3 DNA is retained, 45 bases long and in frame from the first base. Participants in the prospective study were enrolled through a virtual design, were aged about 18 to 90 years, and lived in roughly 26 United States geographic areas. To assign participants to cohorts, the prospective study relied on clinical history that participants themselves reported in a screening survey and a study questionnaire. Recovered participants in ImmuneRACE Cohort 3 were defined as having two consecutive negative NP/OP PCR tests, clearance from a healthcare professional, or resolution of symptoms. In the prospective study, mobile phlebotomists collected whole blood, serum and a nasopharyngeal or oropharyngeal swab from each participant. Additional blood draws and questionnaires over an approximately 2-month period could optionally be provided by prospective study participants. Prospective study blood samples were shipped either frozen or at room temperature before DNA extraction.

Material: PBMCs or T cells enriched from blood (not recorded which). The clonotype comes from a woman between 25 and 40 years old who had recovered from COVID-19. The chain is made from TRBV7-9 and TRBJ2-7; the D gene is possibly TRBD2, with 6 bases matching. This receptor carries the CDR3 CASSLGEGLSYEQYF. The DNA sequence is given as TGTGCCAGCAGCTTAGGAGAGGGACTTTCCTACGAGCAGTACTTC. Reference TRBV7-9 and TRBJ2-7 proteins supply the regions before and after the CDR3; the full variable domain is: DTGVSQNPRHKITKRGQNVTFRCDPISEHNRLYWYRQTLGQGPEFLTYFQNEAQLEKSRLLSDRFSAERPKGSFSTLEIQRTEQGDSAMYLCASSLGEGLSYEQYFGPGTRLTVT.